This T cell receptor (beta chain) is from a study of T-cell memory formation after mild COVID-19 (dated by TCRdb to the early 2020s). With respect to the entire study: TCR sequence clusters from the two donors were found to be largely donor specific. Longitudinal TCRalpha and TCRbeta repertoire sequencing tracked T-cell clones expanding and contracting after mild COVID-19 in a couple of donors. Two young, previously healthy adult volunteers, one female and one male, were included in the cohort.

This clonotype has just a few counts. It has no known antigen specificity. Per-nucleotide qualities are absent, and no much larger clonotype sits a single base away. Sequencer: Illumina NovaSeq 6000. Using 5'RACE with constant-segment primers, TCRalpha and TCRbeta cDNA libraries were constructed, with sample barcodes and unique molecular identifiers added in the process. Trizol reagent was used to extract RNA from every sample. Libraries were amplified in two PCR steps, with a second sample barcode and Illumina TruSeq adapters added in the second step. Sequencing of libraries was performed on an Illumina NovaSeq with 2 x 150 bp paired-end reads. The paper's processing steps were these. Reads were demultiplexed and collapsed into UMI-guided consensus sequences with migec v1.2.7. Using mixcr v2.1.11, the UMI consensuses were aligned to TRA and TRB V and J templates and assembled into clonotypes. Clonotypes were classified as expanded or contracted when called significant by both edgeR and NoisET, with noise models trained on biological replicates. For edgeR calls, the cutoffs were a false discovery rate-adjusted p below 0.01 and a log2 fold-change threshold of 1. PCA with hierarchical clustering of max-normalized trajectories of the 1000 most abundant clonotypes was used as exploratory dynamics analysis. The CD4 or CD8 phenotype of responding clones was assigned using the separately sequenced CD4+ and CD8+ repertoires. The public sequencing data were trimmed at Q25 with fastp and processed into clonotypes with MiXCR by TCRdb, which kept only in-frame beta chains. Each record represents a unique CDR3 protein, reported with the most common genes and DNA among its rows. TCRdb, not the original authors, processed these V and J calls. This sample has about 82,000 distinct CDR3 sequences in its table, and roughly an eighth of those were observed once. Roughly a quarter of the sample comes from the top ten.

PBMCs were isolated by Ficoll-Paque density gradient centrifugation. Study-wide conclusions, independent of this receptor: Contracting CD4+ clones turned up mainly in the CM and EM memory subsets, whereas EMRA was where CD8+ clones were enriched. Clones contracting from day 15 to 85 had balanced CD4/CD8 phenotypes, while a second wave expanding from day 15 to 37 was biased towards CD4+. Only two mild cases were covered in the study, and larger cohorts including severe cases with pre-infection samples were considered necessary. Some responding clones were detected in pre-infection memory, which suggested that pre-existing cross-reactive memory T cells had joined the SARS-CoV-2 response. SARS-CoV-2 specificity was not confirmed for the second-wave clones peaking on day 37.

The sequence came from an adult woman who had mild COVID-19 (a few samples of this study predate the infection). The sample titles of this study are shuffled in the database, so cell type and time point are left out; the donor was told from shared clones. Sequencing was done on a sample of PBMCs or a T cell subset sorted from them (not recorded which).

The DNA is TGCGCCAGCAGCTCCAAGGAACAGCACTACGAGCAGTACTTC. Its amino acids are CASSSKEQHYEQYF. The chain employs TRBV5-1 and TRBJ2-7; no D segment can be confidently identified. V gives up 3 bases and J gives up 3 bases, and the segment between their germline ends measures 13 bases. Including the terminal cysteine and phenylalanine, the CDR3 comprises 14 residues. Only CDR3 DNA remains: 42 bases, in frame from the first base. According to the germline V gene, CDR1 reads SGHRS and CDR2 reads YFSETQ.